These 15 T cell receptor beta chains were all obtained from the same sample, sequenced in a study of OX40 agonist ivuxolimab in advanced cancers. The protocol used for the library was the immunoSEQ multiplex PCR assay. The table comes from immuneACCESS by way of TCRdb, which keeps in-frame sequences with V and J called. Part of the clones is missing from these tables; in studies checked, under half for an unresolved V gene and the rest for unknown reasons. The sample profile shows tens of thousands of clones; around 85% of them were found once. 5% of the sample is held by the ten biggest clonotypes. Sequencing used CD4+ or CD8+ T cells sorted from blood, obtained in a trial of the OX40 agonist ivuxolimab. These receptors were taken from an adult with an advanced solid tumor such as melanoma, head and neck, liver or kidney cancer.

This chain joins TRBV2 and TRBJ2-7, with 7 bases aligning to TRBD2. Trimming took 6 bases from V and 5 from J; bases not matched to a gene: 7. This CDR3 comprises 13 residues. Germline CDR1 and CDR2: SNHLY and FYNNEI. This CDR3 reads CASRTLLANEQYF. The CDR3 DNA sequence: TGTGCCAGCAGAACCCTACTAGCGAACGAGCAGTACTTC.

The chain has TRBV5-1 and TRBJ2-5; 9 bases agree with TRBD1. The tail of the sequence fits TRBJ2-7 better, so the J call may be wrong. CDR1 and CDR2 (germline): SGHRS, YFSETQ. The CDR3 runs 15 residues. CDR3 sequence: CASSSTPGQGYEQYF. The CDR3 coding sequence is TGCGCCAGCAGCTCCACTCCGGGACAGGGTTACGAGCAGTACTTC.

This clone has only one observation. The chain is built from TRBV6-5 and TRBJ2-7; the D call may be TRBD1 or TRBD2 (5 bases each). Trimming removed 5 bases from V and 4 bases from J, with 15 bases in between. The germline gives CDR1 MNHEY, CDR2 SVGAGI. This CDR3 has 14 residues. The CDR3 DNA reads TGTGCCAGCAGTCCCGACAGATCGGGGTACGAGCAGTACTTC. Its protein is CASSPDRSGYEQYF.

Comment on this clone: At one of its ends the junction is not consistent with the germline gene, which may arise from a read error. The chain has TRBV6-1 and TRBJ2-7, with D unclear. The CDR3 spans 13 residues. CDR1 is MNHNS, CDR2 SASEGT, per germline. CDR3 nucleotide sequence: TGTGCCAGCAGCGAAGGTCCTTCCTACGAGCAGTACTTC. Amino acid sequence: CASSEGPSYEQYF.

The sample holds a few counts of this clone. The gene calls are TRBV7-9 and TRBJ1-2; a weak D match, TRBD1 (6 bases). The germline V gene has CDR1 SEHNR and CDR2 FQNEAQ (reference sequence). Trimming pared 5 bases from V and 10 bases from J, leaving 14 bases between. This CDR3 region has 12 residues. In nucleotides, the CDR3 is TGTGCCAGCAGCCGGACGGGGGCTGTCTACACCTTC. Translating gives CASSRTGAVYTF. The complete variable domain, with remaining parts taken from reference TRBV7-9 and TRBJ1-2, reads DTGVSQNPRHKITKRGQNVTFRCDPISEHNRLYWYRQTLGQGPEFLTYFQNEAQLEKSRLLSDRFSAERPKGSFSTLEIQRTEQGDSAMYLCASSRTGAVYTFGSGTRLTVV.

This clone showed up just once. V usage is TRBV18 and J usage is TRBJ2-7; the D gene is possibly TRBD2 (5 bases). The CDR3 sequence is 15 residues long. Germline CDR1 reads KGHSH; CDR2 reads LQKENI. Trimming removed 2 bases at V and 0 bases at J, with 11 bases between. Here the CDR3 reads CASSPGLASSYEQYF. CDR3 DNA: TGTGCCAGCTCACCAGGACTGGCGAGCTCCTACGAGCAGTACTTC.

The chain employs TRBV7-9 and TRBJ2-7, with D uncertain. The CDR3 is made up of 12 amino acids. V lost 1 base, J lost 2 bases, and 3 bases lay in between. Germline CDR1 SEHNR, CDR2 FQNEAQ (reference sequence). The CDR3 DNA is TGTGCCAGCAGCTTAGGGGCCTACGAGCAGTACTTC. Translating it yields CASSLGAYEQYF.

The chain recombines TRBV10-3 with TRBJ1-2; D not certain. The CDR3 runs to 12 residues. Germline V lookup: CDR1 ENHRY, CDR2 SYGVKD. The V end was cut by 0 bases, the J end by 8 bases, with 7 bases between. The CDR3 DNA reads TGTGCCATCAGTGAGTCGTTGGGGGGCTACACCTTC. It translates to CAISESLGGYTF.

The V call is TRBV6-1, the J call TRBJ2-1; 7 nucleotides agree with TRBD2. Germline trimming cut 2 bases from V and 11 bases from J; bases unmatched to any gene: 3. The CDR3 runs 12 residues. Looked up from germline, CDR1 is MNHNS and CDR2 is SASEGT. CDR3 protein: CASSELGTKQFF. In nucleotides, the CDR3 is TGTGCCAGCAGTGAATTGGGGACTAAGCAGTTCTTC.

The chain has TRBV11-3 and TRBJ1-1; 10 positions agree with TRBD1. The V segment lost 8 bases and the J segment 6 bases; nucleotides outside the gene matches: 6. Germline CDR1 reads SGHNT; CDR2 reads YENEEA. This CDR3 region has 13 residues. The CDR3 bases are TGTGCCAGCGGTGAAGGACAGGGGGCTGAAGCTTTCTTT. Amino acid sequence: CASGEGQGAEAFF. Full variable domain (outside the CDR3, taken from reference TRBV11-3 and TRBJ1-1): EAGVVQSPRYKIIEKKQPVAFWCNPISGHNTLYWYLQNLGQGPELLIRYENEEAVDDSQLPKDRFSAERLKGVDSTLKIQPAELGDSAVYLCASGEGQGAEAFFGQGTRLTVV.

CDR3 loop: CASSQRDSGELFF. The CDR3 DNA is TGTGCCAGCAGCCAGCGGGACAGCGGGGAGCTGTTTTTT. The chain joins TRBV5-8 to TRBJ2-2; perhaps D is TRBD1 or TRBD2 (7 bases each). V shed 4 bases and J shed 7 bases, with 11 bases lying between them. CDR1 is SGHTS, CDR2 YDEGEE, per germline. The CDR3 has 13 amino acids.

The V and J genes are TRBV2 and TRBJ2-7; D is undetermined. This CDR3 region has 13 residues. The ends were cut back, 7 bases at V and 9 bases at J, with 19 bases in the middle. Germline V lookup: CDR1 SNHLY, CDR2 FYNNEI. The CDR3 sequence: CASTKEVGSGQYF. The CDR3 DNA reads as TGTGCCAGCACGAAAGAAGTAGGATCTGGGCAGTACTTC.

The chain is built from TRBV5-6 and TRBJ1-2; tentatively, D is TRBD1 (6 bases). Deletions cut 4 bases from V and 5 bases from J, with 12 bases between. The CDR3 covers 13 residues. Looked up from germline, CDR1 is SGHDT and CDR2 is YYEEEE. CDR3 bases: TGTGCCAGCAGCCTACAGGGTCTGTATGGCTACACCTTC. Encoded protein: CASSLQGLYGYTF.

This clone showed up just a few times. The chain is built from TRBV2 and TRBJ1-1; 10 positions match TRBD1. The CDR3 sequence is 14 residues long. Trimming cost V 6 bases and J 4 bases; bases outside gene matches: 5. Germline V lookup: CDR1 SNHLY, CDR2 FYNNEI. Here the CDR3 reads CASRGTGAGTEAFF. In nucleotides, the CDR3 is TGTGCCAGCAGGGGGACAGGGGCAGGCACTGAAGCTTTCTTT.

This clone was recorded only once. The rearrangement links TRBV5-1 to TRBJ1-1; D uncertain. Trimming pared 4 bases from V and 1 base from J, leaving 11 bases between. In germline, CDR1 is SGHRS, CDR2 YFSETQ. The CDR3 extends over 14 amino acids. The CDR3 bases are TGCGCCAGCAGCAAGGCTCTCGAGAACACTGAAGCTTTCTTT. Protein: CASSKALENTEAFF.